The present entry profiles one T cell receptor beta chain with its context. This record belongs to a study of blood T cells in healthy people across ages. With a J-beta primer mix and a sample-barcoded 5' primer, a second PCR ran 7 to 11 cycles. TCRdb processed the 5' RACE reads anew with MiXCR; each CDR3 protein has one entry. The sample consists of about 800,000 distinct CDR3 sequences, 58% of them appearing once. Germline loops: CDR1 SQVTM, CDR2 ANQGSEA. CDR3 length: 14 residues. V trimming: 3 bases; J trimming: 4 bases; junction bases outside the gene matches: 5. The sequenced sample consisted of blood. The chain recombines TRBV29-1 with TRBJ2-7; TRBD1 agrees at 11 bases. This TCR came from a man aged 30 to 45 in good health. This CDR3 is CSVDKGQGEYEQYF. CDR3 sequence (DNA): TGCAGCGTTGATAAGGGACAGGGGGAATACGAGCAGTACTTC.